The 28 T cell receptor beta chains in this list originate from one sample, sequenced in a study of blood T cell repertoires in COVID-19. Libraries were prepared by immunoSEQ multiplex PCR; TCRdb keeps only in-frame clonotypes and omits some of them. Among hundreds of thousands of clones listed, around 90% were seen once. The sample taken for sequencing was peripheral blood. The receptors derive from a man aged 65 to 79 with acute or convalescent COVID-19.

The CDR3 DNA reads TGTGCCAGCTCACCAAGTGGAGTTTCGCTCTCTGGAAACACCATATATTTT. Translation gives CASSPSGVSLSGNTIYF. The rearrangement joins TRBV18 to TRBJ1-3; no clear D. V lost 2 bases, J lost 0 bases, and 14 bases lay in between. Per germline, CDR1 KGHSH and CDR2 LQKENI. The CDR3 sequence is 17 residues long.

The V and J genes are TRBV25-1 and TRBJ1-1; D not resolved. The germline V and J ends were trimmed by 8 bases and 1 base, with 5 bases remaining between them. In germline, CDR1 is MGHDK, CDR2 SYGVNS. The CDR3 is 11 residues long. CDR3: CASAENTEAFF. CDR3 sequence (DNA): TGTGCCAGCGCGGAGAACACTGAAGCTTTCTTT.

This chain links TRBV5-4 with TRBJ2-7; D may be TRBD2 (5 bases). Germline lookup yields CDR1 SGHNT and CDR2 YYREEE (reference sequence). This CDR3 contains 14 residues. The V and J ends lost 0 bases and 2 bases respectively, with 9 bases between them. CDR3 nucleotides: TGTGCCAGCAGCTTGGGCGGGTACCCCTACGAGCAGTACTTC. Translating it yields CASSLGGYPYEQYF. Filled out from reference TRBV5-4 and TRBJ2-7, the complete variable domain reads ETGVTQSPTHLIKTRGQQVTLRCSSQSGHNTVSWYQQALGQGPQFIFQYYREEENGRGNFPPRFSGLQFPNYSSELNVNALELDDSALYLCASSLGGYPYEQYFGPGTRLTVT.

In DNA form, the CDR3 reads TGTGCCAGCAGTTACGGGGGCGGAGAAAATCAGCCCCAGCATTTT. Its protein product is CASSYGGGENQPQHF. The chain employs TRBV6-2 or TRBV6-3 and TRBJ1-5; TRBD1 might be the D (6 bases). The CDR3 is 15 residues long. The V and J ends lost 2 bases and 4 bases respectively, with 12 bases between them. Germline CDR1 MNHEY, CDR2 SVGEGT.

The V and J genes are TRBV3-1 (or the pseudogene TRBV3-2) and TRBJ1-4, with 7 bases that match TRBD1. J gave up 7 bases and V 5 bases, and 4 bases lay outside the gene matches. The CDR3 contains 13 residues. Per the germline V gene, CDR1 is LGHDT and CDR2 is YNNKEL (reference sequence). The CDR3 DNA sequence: TGTGCCAGCAGCGGGACAGCCCTTGAAAAACTGTTTTTT. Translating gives CASSGTALEKLFF.

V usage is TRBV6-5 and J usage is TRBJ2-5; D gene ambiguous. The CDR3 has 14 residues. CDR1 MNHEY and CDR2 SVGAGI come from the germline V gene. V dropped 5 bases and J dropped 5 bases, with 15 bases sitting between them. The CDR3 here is CASSPPGAGETQYF. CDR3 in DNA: TGTGCCAGCAGTCCCCCAGGCGCCGGTGAGACCCAGTACTTC.

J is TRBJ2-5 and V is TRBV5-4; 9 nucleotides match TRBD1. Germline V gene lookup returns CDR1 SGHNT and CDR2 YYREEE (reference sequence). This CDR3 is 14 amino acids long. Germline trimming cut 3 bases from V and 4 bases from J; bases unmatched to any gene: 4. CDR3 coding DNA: TGTGCCAGCAGCTCCTTGGACAGGGGAGAGACCCAGTACTTC. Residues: CASSSLDRGETQYF. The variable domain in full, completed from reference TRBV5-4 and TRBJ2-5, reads ETGVTQSPTHLIKTRGQQVTLRCSSQSGHNTVSWYQQALGQGPQFIFQYYREEENGRGNFPPRFSGLQFPNYSSELNVNALELDDSALYLCASSSLDRGETQYFGPGTRLLVL.

CDR3 nucleotides: TGTGCCATCAGTGAGGCGTCAGGCTCTGGAAACACCATATATTTT. Encoded protein: CAISEASGSGNTIYF. This sequence joins TRBV10-3 and TRBJ1-3; D gene ambiguous. Germline CDR1 and CDR2: ENHRY and SYGVKD. The CDR3 is made up of 15 amino acids. The V end was cut by 2 bases, the J end by 0 bases, with 8 bases between.

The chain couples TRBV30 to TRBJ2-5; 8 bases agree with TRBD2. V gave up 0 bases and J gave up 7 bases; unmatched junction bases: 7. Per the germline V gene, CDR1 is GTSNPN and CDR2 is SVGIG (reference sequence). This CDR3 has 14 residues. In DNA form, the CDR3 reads TGTGCCTGGAGTGTAGGGCAGGGACTAGGGACCCAGTACTTC. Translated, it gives CAWSVGQGLGTQYF.

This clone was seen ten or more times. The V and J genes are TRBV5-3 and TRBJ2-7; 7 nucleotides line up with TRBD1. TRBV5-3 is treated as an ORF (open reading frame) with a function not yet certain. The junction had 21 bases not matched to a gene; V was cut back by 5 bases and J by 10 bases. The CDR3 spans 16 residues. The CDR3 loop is CARSCIFWTGGLGQYF. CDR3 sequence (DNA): TGTGCCAGAAGTTGTATCTTCTGGACAGGCGGACTTGGCCAGTACTTC.

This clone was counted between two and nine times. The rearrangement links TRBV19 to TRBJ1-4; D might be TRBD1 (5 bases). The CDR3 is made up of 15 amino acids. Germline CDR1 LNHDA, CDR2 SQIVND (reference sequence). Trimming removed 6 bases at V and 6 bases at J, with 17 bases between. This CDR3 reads CASRNLGPADEKLFF. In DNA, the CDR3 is TGTGCCAGTAGAAATCTGGGGCCGGCTGATGAAAAACTGTTTTTT.

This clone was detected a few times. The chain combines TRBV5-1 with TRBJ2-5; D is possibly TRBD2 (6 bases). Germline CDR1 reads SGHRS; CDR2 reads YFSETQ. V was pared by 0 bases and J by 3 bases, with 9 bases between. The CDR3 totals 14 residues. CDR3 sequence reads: CASSLDSGEETQYF. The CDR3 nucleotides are TGCGCCAGCAGCTTGGATAGCGGAGAAGAGACCCAGTACTTC.

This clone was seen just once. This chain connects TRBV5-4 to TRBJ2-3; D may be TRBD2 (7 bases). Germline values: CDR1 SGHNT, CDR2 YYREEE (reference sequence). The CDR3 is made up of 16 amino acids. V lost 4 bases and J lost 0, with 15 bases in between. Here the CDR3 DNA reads TGTGCCAGCAGCGGCGGGGGCGTTCGGAGCACAGATACGCAGTATTTT. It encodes CASSGGGVRSTDTQYF.

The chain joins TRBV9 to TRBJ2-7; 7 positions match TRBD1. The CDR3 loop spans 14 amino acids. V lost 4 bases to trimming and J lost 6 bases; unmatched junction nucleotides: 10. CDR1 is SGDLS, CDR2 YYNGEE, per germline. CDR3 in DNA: TGTGCCAGCAGCCCTCGGACAGGCACGGGCGAGCAGTACTTC. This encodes CASSPRTGTGEQYF.

CDR3 protein: CASSSGRTDTQYF. The CDR3 DNA is TGCGCCAGCAGCTCAGGTCGTACAGATACGCAGTATTTT. The genes are TRBV5-1 and TRBJ2-3; no reliable D call. In germline, CDR1 is SGHRS, CDR2 YFSETQ. V lost 3 bases and J lost 3, with 8 bases in between. This CDR3 has 13 residues.

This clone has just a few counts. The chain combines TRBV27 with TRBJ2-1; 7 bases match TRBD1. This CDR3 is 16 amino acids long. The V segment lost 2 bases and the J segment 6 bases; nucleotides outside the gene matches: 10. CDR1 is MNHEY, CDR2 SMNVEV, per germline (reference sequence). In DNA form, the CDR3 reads TGTGCCAGCAGTTTAAGGACAGGCTGGACGGGCAATGAGCAGTTCTTC. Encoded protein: CASSLRTGWTGNEQFF.

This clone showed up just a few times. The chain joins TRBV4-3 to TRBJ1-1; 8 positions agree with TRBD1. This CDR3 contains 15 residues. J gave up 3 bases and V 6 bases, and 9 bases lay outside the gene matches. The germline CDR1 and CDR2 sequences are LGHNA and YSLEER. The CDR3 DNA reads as TGCGCCAGCAGACAACCTCAGGGGGCTGACACTGAAGCTTTCTTT. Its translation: CASRQPQGADTEAFF.

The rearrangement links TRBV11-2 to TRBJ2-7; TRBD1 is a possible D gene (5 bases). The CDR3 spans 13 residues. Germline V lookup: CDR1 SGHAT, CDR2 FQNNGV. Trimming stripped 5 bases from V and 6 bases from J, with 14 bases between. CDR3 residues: CASSPGRRAEQYF. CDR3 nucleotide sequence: TGTGCCAGCAGCCCCGGCCGCAGGGCCGAGCAGTACTTC.

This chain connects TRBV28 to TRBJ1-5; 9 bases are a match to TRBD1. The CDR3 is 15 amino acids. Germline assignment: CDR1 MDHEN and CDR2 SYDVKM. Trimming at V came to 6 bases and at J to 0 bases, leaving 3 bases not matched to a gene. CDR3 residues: CASRGQGYSNQPQHF. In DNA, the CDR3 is TGTGCCAGCAGGGGACAGGGTTATAGCAATCAGCCCCAGCATTTT.

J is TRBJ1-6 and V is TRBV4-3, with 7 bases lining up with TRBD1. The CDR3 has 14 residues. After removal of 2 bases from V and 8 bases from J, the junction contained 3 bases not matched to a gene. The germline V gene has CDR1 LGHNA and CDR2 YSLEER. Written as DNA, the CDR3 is TGCGCCAGCAGCCAACCAGGGGGATATTCACCCCTCCACTTT. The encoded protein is CASSQPGGYSPLHF.

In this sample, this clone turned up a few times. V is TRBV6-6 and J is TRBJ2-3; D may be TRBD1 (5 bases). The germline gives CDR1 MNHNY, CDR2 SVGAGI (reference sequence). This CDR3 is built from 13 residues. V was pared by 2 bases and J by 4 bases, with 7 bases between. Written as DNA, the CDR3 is TGTGCCAGCAGTTACCGACAGTCAGATACGCAGTATTTT. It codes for CASSYRQSDTQYF.

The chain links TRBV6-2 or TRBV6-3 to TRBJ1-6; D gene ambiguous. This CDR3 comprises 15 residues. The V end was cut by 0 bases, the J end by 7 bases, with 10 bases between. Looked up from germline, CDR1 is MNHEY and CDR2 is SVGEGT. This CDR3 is CASSYSFAVNSPLHF. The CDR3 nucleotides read TGTGCCAGCAGTTACTCGTTTGCGGTAAATTCACCCCTCCACTTT.

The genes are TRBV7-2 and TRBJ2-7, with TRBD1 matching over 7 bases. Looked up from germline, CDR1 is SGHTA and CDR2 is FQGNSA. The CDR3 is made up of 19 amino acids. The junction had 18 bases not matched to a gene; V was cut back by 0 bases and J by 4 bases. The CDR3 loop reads CASSLALLGETGKSYEQYF. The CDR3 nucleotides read TGTGCCAGCAGCTTAGCGCTTCTAGGGGAGACAGGGAAGTCTTACGAGCAGTACTTC.

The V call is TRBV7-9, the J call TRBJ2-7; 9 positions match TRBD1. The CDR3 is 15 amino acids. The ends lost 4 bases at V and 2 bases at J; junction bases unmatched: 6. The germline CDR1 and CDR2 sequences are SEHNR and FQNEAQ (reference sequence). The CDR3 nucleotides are TGTGCCAGCAGCTCCTCGGGACAGGGCACCTACGAGCAGTACTTC. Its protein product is CASSSSGQGTYEQYF.

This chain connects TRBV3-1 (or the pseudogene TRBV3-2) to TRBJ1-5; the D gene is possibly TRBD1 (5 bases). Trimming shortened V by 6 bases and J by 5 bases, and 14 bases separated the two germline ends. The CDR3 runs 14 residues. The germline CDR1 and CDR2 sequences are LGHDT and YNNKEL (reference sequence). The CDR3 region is CASSHSGGDQPQHF. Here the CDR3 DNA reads TGTGCCAGCAGTCATTCCGGGGGGGATCAGCCCCAGCATTTT.

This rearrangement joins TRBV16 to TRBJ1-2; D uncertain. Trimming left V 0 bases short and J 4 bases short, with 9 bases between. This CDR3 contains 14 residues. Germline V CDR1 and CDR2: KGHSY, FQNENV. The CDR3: CASSQSGEGYGYTF. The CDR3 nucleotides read TGTGCCAGCAGCCAATCCGGGGAGGGCTATGGCTACACCTTC.

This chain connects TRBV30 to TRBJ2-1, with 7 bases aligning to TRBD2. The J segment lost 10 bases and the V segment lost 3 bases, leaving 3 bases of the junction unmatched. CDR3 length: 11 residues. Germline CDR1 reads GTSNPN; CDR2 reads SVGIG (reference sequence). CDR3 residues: CAWSGGLEQFF. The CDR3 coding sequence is TGTGCCTGGAGCGGGGGACTAGAGCAGTTCTTC.

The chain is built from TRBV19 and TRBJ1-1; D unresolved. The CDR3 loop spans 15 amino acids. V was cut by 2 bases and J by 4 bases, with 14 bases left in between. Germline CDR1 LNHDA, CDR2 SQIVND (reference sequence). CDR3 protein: CASSIYGQVGTEAFF. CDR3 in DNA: TGTGCCAGTAGTATATATGGGCAGGTGGGCACTGAAGCTTTCTTT.